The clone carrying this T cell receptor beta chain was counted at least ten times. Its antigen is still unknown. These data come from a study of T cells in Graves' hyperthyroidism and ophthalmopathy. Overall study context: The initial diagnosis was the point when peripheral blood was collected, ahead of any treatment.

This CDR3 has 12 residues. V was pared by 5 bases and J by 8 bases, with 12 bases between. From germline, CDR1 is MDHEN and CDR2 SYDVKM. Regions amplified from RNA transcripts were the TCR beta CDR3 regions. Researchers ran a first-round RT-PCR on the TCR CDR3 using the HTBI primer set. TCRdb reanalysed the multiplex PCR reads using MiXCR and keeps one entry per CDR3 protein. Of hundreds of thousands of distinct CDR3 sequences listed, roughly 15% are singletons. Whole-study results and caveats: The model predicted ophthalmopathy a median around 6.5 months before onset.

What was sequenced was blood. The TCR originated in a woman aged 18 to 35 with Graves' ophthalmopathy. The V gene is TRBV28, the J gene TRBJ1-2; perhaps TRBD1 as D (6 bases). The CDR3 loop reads CASSPHDRGYTF. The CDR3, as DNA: TGTGCCAGCAGTCCACACGACAGGGGCTACACCTTC.